The TCR beta chain under discussion was sequenced for a study of cytomegalovirus exposure and HLA in healthy donors. Researchers ran the PCR with 60 Vbeta and 13 Jbeta primers. Produced via immunoSEQ multiplex PCR; TCRdb's table is partial and in-frame only. The table shows 100,000 to 150,000 clones, with 80% occurring only once. V lost 1 base and J 2 bases, leaving 6 bases between the germline ends. The CDR3 is 13 amino acids. Germline lookup yields CDR1 LGHNA and CDR2 YNFKEQ. The receptor was isolated from a woman between 40 and 50 years old in good health and CMV-seronegative. Sequences were obtained from PBMCs. The gene calls are TRBV4-2 and TRBJ2-7; D call uncertain. The CDR3 region has the DNA TGTGCCAGCAGCCAAGGGCAGACCTACGAGCAGTACTTC. Translating gives CASSQGQTYEQYF.